This entry concerns a single T cell receptor beta chain. Trimming cost V 2 bases and J 3 bases; bases outside gene matches: 15. The CDR3 sequence is 18 residues long. Germline V gives CDR1 MNHNS, CDR2 SASEGT. Generated by immunoSEQ multiplex PCR, the TCRdb table keeps only in-frame clones and is missing some. The sample has 100,000 to 150,000 clones; approximately 90% are singletons. This record comes from a study of control samples from healthy donors and cancer patients. The source is a woman in her forties or fifties in good health. The J gene is TRBJ2-7, the V gene TRBV6-1, with 8 bases fitting TRBD2. Sequencing input: blood. The CDR3 is CASSERLAGTRVVYEQYF. The CDR3 DNA sequence: TGTGCCAGCAGTGAAAGGTTAGCGGGAACGCGGGTCGTCTACGAGCAGTACTTC.